The entry below gives a single T cell receptor beta chain sequence along with its context. The antigen is undetermined. The data originate from a study of T-cell memory formation after mild COVID-19. Across the study: The TCR clusters were mostly specific to one donor.

General study results and limits: CD4+ contracting clones were mainly CM and EM; CD8+ ones, EMRA.

Looked up from germline, CDR1 is KGHDR and CDR2 is SFDVKD. The CDR3 loop spans 12 amino acids. V was shortened by 11 bases and J by 7 bases, with 13 bases between the two germline ends. TCRdb called the 5' RACE reads again in MiXCR, with one record for every CDR3 protein. The sample contains 150,000 to 200,000 distinct CDR3 sequences, about 14% of which appear only once. This chain uses TRBV24-1 with TRBJ2-2, with unresolved D. The clonotype originates from an adult woman who had mild COVID-19 (a few samples of this study predate the infection). Cell type and time point are not known. Material for sequencing was PBMCs or a T cell subset sorted from them (not recorded which). In DNA, the CDR3 is TGTGCCATCAGGCCCGAAAACGGGGAGCTGTTTTTT. Protein sequence: CAIRPENGELFF.